This entry lists 16 T cell receptor beta chains sequenced from one sample in a study of blood T cell repertoires in COVID-19. Profiling relied on immunoSEQ multiplex PCR, and the TCRdb table lists in-frame clones only, not all of them. The sample yields hundreds of thousands of clones, around 87% seen once. Specimen: peripheral blood. The source of these receptors is a human donor in a cohort sampled during active COVID-19.

J is TRBJ1-4 and V is TRBV11-2, with D perhaps TRBD1 (6 bases). The CDR3 spans 16 residues. The germline gives CDR1 SGHAT, CDR2 FQNNGV. V was shortened by 3 bases and J by 0 bases, with 11 bases between the two germline ends. The CDR3 DNA follows: TGTGCCAGCAGCTTCTGGGACACTTCAACTAATGAAAAACTGTTTTTT. Translation gives CASSFWDTSTNEKLFF.

The CDR3 spells CASSLVGGIKPFF. The CDR3 DNA reads TGTGCCAGCAGCTTGGTGGGGGGTATTAAACCTTTCTTT. The genes are TRBV5-4 and TRBJ1-1; D may be TRBD1 (5 bases). CDR3 length equals 13 residues. CDR1 and CDR2 (germline): SGHNT, YYREEE (reference sequence). The V end lost 0 bases, the J end lost 12 bases, and 15 bases lay between the germline ends.

The V gene is TRBV7-9, the J gene TRBJ2-1; 12 bases are a match to TRBD2. V trimming: 5 bases; J trimming: 4 bases; junction bases outside the gene matches: 12. The CDR3 is 18 residues long. Germline V gene data show CDR1 as SEHNR and CDR2 as FQNEAQ (reference sequence). The CDR3 is CASSLGPSGRAPYNEQFF. CDR3 DNA sequence: TGTGCCAGCAGCCTGGGGCCTAGCGGGAGGGCCCCGTACAATGAGCAGTTCTTC. The complete variable domain, with remaining parts taken from reference TRBV7-9 and TRBJ2-1, reads DTGVSQNPRHKITKRGQNVTFRCDPISEHNRLYWYRQTLGQGPEFLTYFQNEAQLEKSRLLSDRFSAERPKGSFSTLEIQRTEQGDSAMYLCASSLGPSGRAPYNEQFFGPGTRLTVL.

This chain connects TRBV5-5 to TRBJ1-4; 10 nucleotides line up with TRBD1. V was clipped by 4 bases and J by 7 bases; unmatched bases: 4. Germline CDR1 is SGHKS and CDR2 is YYEKEE (reference sequence). This CDR3 has 14 amino acids. CDR3 amino acids: CASSRTGGTEKLFF. The CDR3 coding sequence is TGTGCCAGCAGCCGGACAGGGGGGACTGAAAAACTGTTTTTT.

This chain connects TRBV10-1 to TRBJ2-3; 13 bases agree with TRBD2. This CDR3 is 17 amino acids long. CDR1 and CDR2 (germline): WNHNN, SYGVQD (reference sequence). With 2 bases clipped from V and 6 bases from J, the junction kept 8 bases outside the gene matches. This chain's CDR3 is CASSEIGTSGESDTQYF. CDR3 in DNA: TGCGCCAGCAGTGAGATAGGGACTAGCGGGGAGAGCGATACGCAGTATTTT.

This clone appeared once. The gene calls are TRBV30 and TRBJ2-1; 14 bases match TRBD2. CDR1 and CDR2 from the germline V gene are GTSNPN and SVGIG (reference sequence). Germline trimming cut 0 bases from V and 7 bases from J; bases unmatched to any gene: 2. CDR3 length: 15 residues. CDR3 in DNA: TGTGCCTGGAGTGTGACTAGCGGGAGGGGGAATGAGCAGTTCTTC. Protein product: CAWSVTSGRGNEQFF.

The chain couples TRBV4-2 to TRBJ1-2, with no clear D. The V end was cut by 0 bases, the J end by 1 base, with 15 bases between. Per the germline V gene, CDR1 is LGHNA and CDR2 is YNFKEQ. The CDR3 runs to 17 residues. CDR3 sequence reads: CASSQDSSRLGNYGYTF. CDR3 in DNA: TGTGCCAGCAGCCAAGATTCGTCCAGGCTCGGTAACTATGGCTACACCTTC.

The chain couples TRBV6-5 to TRBJ2-1; no firm D call. CDR3 size: 14 residues. Germline CDR1 and CDR2: MNHEY and SVGAGI. The V and J ends lost 5 bases and 4 bases respectively, with 12 bases between them. CDR3 nucleotide sequence: TGTGCCAGCAGTCCCTCGGGTCCGTACAATGAGCAGTTCTTC. Residues: CASSPSGPYNEQFF.

V and J are TRBV10-3 and TRBJ2-1; 7 nucleotides align to TRBD2. The CDR3 sequence is 15 residues long. Germline loops: CDR1 ENHRY, CDR2 SYGVKD. With V trimmed by 6 bases and J by 3 bases, 8 bases remained unmatched. CDR3 coding DNA: TGTGCCATCAGGGATGGGGGGGGGAACTACAATGAGCAGTTCTTC. Encoded protein: CAIRDGGGNYNEQFF.

On this clone: Other DNA sequences in the sample encode the same CDR3. The rearrangement uses TRBV6-6 and TRBJ2-3; D is unresolved. The CDR3 is made up of 12 amino acids. V was shortened by 6 bases and J by 0 bases, with 4 bases between the two germline ends. CDR1 and CDR2 (germline): MNHNY, SVGAGI (reference sequence). DNA for the CDR3: TGTGCCAGCAGACTAAGCACAGATACGCAGTATTTT. It is translated as CASRLSTDTQYF.

This clone was detected only once. This rearrangement joins TRBV7-3 to TRBJ2-1; TRBD2 matches 13 bases. The junction had 3 bases not matched to a gene; V was cut back by 4 bases and J by 6 bases. The CDR3 spans 15 residues. Germline V gene sequence: CDR1 SGHTA, CDR2 FQGTGA. CDR3 sequence reads: CASSSRTSGSNEQFF. In nucleotides, the CDR3 is TGTGCCAGCAGCTCGCGGACTAGCGGGAGCAATGAGCAGTTCTTC.

This chain uses TRBV10-3 with TRBJ2-7, with D perhaps TRBD2 (5 bases). Germline CDR1 reads ENHRY; CDR2 reads SYGVKD. CDR3 length equals 16 residues. Trimming pared 3 bases from V and 6 bases from J, leaving 21 bases between. The CDR3 DNA follows: TGTGCCATCAGTGACCCCGGACGGGAAGCCCCACTCGAGCAGTACTTC. Amino acid sequence: CAISDPGREAPLEQYF.

This chain connects TRBV6-4 to TRBJ2-1; TRBD1 agrees at 11 bases. The CDR3 is 15 residues long. The germline CDR1 and CDR2 sequences are MRHNA and SNTAGT. The trim removed 7 bases at V and 8 bases at J, leaving 10 bases unmatched. DNA for the CDR3: TGTGCCAGCACTCCCGGGACAGGGGGTGGCGATGAGCAGTTCTTC. Residues: CASTPGTGGGDEQFF.

V and J are TRBV7-8 and TRBJ1-2; perhaps TRBD1 as D (5 bases). The CDR3 has 16 residues. CDR1 is SGHVS and CDR2 is FQNEAQ in the germline V gene. V was trimmed by 1 base and J by 2 bases, leaving 14 bases between them. CDR3 protein: CASSLVGGEINYGYTF. In DNA form, the CDR3 reads TGTGCCAGCAGCTTAGTCGGAGGGGAAATCAACTATGGCTACACCTTC.

V is TRBV4-1 and J is TRBJ2-3; D remains unclear. Between the trimmed V and J ends, which lost 2 bases and 1 base, there was a span of 16 bases. This CDR3 is built from 17 residues. CDR1 is MGHRA, CDR2 YSYEKL, per germline. CDR3 in DNA: TGCGCCAGCAGCCAAATTTCGTGGCAATTCGGCACAGATACGCAGTATTTT. It codes for CASSQISWQFGTDTQYF.

V usage is TRBV6-1 and J usage is TRBJ2-5; weak D call: TRBD2 (6 bases). The germline V gene has CDR1 MNHNS and CDR2 SASEGT. The CDR3 runs to 15 residues. The V and J ends lost 1 base and 5 bases respectively, with 14 bases between them. The CDR3 DNA reads TGTGCCAGCAGTGAAGAGGCGGGGACGGTGGAGACCCAGTACTTC. This translates into CASSEEAGTVETQYF.